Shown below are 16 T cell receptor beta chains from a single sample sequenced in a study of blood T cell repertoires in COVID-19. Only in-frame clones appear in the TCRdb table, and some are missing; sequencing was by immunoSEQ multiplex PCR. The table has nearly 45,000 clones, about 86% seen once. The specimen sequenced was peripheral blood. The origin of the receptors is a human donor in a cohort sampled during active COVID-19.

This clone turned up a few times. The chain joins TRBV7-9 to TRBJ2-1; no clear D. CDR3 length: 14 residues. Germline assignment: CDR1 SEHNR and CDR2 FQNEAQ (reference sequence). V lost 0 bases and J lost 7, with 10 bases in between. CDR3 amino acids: CASSLAPVRNEQFF. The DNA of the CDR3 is TGTGCCAGCAGCTTAGCGCCTGTCAGGAATGAGCAGTTCTTC.

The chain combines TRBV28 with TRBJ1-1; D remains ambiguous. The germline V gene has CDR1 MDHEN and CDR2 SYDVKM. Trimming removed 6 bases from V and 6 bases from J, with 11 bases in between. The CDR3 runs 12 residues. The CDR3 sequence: CASSPQASEAFF. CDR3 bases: TGTGCCAGCAGCCCCCAGGCATCTGAAGCTTTCTTT.

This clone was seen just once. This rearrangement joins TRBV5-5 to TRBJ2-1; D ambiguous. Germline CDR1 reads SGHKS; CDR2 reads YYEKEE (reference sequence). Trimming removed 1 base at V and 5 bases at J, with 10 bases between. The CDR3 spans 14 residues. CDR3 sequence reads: CASSLRQVDNEQFF. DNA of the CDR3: TGTGCCAGCAGCTTGAGGCAGGTAGACAATGAGCAGTTCTTC.

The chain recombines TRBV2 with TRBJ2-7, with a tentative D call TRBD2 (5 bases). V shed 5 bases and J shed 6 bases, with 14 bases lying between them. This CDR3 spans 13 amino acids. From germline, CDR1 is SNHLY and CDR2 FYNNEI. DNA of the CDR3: TGTGCCAGCAGTAGAGCGGCAGGCGGCGAGCAGTACGTC. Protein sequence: CASSRAAGGEQYV.

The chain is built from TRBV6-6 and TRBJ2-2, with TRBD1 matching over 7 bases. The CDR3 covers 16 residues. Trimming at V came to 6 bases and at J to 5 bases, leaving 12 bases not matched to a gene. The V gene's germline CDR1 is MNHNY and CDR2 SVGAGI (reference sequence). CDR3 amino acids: CASSNGQVSGTGELFF. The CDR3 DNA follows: TGTGCCAGCAGCAATGGACAGGTCTCAGGGACCGGGGAGCTGTTTTTT.

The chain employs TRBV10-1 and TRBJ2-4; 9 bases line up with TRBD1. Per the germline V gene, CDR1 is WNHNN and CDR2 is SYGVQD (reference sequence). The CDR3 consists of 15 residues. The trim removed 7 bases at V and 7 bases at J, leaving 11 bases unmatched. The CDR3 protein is CASIQPGTGTNIQYF. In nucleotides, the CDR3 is TGCGCCAGCATCCAACCAGGGACAGGGACGAACATTCAGTACTTC.

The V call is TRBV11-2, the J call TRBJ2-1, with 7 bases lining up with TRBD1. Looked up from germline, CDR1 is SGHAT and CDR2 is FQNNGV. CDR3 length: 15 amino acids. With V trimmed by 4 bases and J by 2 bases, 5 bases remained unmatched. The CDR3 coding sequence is TGTGCCAGCAGCTCAAAACAGGGGCCCTACAATGAGCAGTTCTTC. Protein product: CASSSKQGPYNEQFF.

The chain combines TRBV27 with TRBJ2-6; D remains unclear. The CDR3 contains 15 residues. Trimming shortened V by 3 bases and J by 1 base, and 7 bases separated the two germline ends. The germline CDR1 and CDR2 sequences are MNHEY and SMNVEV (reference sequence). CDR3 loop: CASSFWASGANVLTF. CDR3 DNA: TGTGCCAGCAGTTTCTGGGCTTCTGGGGCCAACGTCCTGACTTTC.

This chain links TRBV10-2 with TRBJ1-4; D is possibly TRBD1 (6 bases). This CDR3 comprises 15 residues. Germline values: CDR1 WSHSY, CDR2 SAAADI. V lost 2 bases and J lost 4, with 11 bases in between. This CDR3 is CASSELTGFNEKLFF. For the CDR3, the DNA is TGCGCCAGCAGTGAGCTAACAGGGTTTAATGAAAAACTGTTTTTT.

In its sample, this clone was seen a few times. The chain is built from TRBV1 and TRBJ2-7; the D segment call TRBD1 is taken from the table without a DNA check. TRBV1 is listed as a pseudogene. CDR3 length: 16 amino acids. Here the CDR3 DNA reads TGCACCAGCAGCCAAGGAGTGGGCCCGACAGGGCTCGAGCAGTACGTC. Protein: CTSSQGVGPTGLEQYV.

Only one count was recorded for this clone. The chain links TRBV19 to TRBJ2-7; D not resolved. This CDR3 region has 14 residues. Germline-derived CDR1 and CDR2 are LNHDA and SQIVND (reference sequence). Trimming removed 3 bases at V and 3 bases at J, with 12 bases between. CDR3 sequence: CASSIGQRYYEQYF. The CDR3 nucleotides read TGTGCCAGTAGTATTGGTCAGCGCTACTACGAGCAGTACTTC.

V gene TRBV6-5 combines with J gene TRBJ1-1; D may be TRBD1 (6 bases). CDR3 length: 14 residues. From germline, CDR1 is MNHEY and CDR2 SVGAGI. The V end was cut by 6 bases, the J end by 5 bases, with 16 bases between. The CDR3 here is CASRSGGVYTEAFF. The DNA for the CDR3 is TGTGCCAGCAGATCGGGGGGCGTTTATACTGAAGCTTTCTTT.

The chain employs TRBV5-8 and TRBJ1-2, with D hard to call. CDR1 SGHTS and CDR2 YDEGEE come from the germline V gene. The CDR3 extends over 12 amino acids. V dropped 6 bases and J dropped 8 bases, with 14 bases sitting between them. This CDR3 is CASMGPGMGYTF. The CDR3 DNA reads TGTGCCAGCATGGGTCCGGGAATGGGCTACACCTTC.

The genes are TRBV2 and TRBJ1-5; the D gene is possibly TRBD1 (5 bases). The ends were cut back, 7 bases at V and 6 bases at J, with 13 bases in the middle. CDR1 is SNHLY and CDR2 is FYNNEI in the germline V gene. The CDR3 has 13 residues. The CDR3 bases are TGTGCCAGCACCGGGGGGGTAGTTCAGCCCCAGCATTTT. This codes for CASTGGVVQPQHF.

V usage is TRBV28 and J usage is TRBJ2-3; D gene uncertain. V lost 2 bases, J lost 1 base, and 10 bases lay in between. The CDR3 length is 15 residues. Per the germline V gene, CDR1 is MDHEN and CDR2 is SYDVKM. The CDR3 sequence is CASSLRVDGTDTQYF. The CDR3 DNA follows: TGTGCCAGCAGTTTACGGGTAGACGGCACAGATACGCAGTATTTT.

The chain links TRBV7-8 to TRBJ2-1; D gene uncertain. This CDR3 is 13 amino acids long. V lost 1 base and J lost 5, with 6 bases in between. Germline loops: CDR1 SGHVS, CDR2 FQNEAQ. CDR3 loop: CASSLGRDNEQFF. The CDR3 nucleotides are TGTGCCAGCAGCTTAGGTCGGGACAATGAGCAGTTCTTC. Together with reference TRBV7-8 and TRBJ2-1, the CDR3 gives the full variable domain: GAGVSQSPRYKVAKRGQDVALRCDPISGHVSLFWYQQALGQGPEFLTYFQNEAQLDKSGLPSDRFFAERPEGSVSTLKIQRTQQEDSAVYLCASSLGRDNEQFFGPGTRLTVL.